This entry lists 3 T cell receptor beta chains sequenced from one sample in a study of T cells in Graves' hyperthyroidism and ophthalmopathy. RNA transcripts yielded amplified TCR beta CDR3 regions. When the TCR CDR3 underwent first-round RT-PCR, the HTBI primer set was used. Each CDR3 protein gets one entry after TCRdb re-called the multiplex PCR reads with MiXCR. The table records 500,000 to 750,000 distinct CDR3 sequences, about 45% of them present only once. The sample consisted of peripheral blood or thyroid tissue (not recorded which). These receptors were obtained from a young woman with Graves' hyperthyroidism.

The table lists this clonotype with a few counts. The J gene is TRBJ2-7, the V gene TRBV30; D may be TRBD2 (6 bases). V dropped 1 base and J dropped 5 bases, with 12 bases sitting between them. Germline assignment: CDR1 GTSNPN and CDR2 SVGIG (reference sequence). The length of the CDR3 is 13 residues. CDR3 sequence reads: CAWSEGGGDEQYF. CDR3 in DNA: TGTGCCTGGAGTGAGGGAGGAGGAGACGAGCAGTACTTC.

Ten or more counts support this clonotype. The gene calls are TRBV5-6 and TRBJ2-6; D gene uncertain. The CDR3 loop spans 15 amino acids. Germline V gene data show CDR1 as SGHDT and CDR2 as YYEEEE. The ends were cut back, 1 base at V and 2 bases at J, with 7 bases in the middle. For the CDR3, the DNA is TGTGCCAGCAGCTTGTTACACGCTGGGGCCAACGTCCTGACTTTC. Protein sequence: CASSLLHAGANVLTF.

The rearrangement joins TRBV11-2 to TRBJ1-1, with 9 bases that match TRBD1. The CDR3 sequence is 13 residues long. V lost 4 bases and J lost 12; bases outside the gene matches: 9. CDR1 is SGHAT and CDR2 is FQNNGV in the germline V gene. CDR3 sequence reads: CASSSPGQGATFF. Here the CDR3 DNA reads TGTGCCAGCAGCTCGCCGGGACAGGGTGCAACTTTCTTT.